This entry concerns a single TCR beta chain. Its antigen is not known. Tumor or blood genomic DNA was sequenced, with inputs of about 616 ng to 6,004 ng. TCRdb's table, derived via immunoSEQ multiplex PCR, lists solely in-frame clones and lacks some. There are roughly 3,800 clones in the sample; around three fifths occur only once, and about 64% lies in the top ten. Deletions cut 5 bases from V and 4 bases from J, with 4 bases between. CDR1 and CDR2 (germline): SNHLY, FYNNEI. The CDR3 runs to 11 residues. This record comes from a study of T cells in tumors after PD-1 blockade. Study outcomes and limitations: Some novel exhausted tumor clones appeared in pre-treatment blood, suggesting peripheral recruitment.

This sequence joins TRBV2 and TRBJ2-3; the D is unclear. This specimen was tumor tissue, taken after anti-PD-1 treatment. This receptor was obtained from a human donor with cutaneous squamous cell carcinoma. CDR3 DNA: TGTGCCAGCAGTCTAGCAGATACGCAGTATTTT. As protein: CASSLADTQYF.